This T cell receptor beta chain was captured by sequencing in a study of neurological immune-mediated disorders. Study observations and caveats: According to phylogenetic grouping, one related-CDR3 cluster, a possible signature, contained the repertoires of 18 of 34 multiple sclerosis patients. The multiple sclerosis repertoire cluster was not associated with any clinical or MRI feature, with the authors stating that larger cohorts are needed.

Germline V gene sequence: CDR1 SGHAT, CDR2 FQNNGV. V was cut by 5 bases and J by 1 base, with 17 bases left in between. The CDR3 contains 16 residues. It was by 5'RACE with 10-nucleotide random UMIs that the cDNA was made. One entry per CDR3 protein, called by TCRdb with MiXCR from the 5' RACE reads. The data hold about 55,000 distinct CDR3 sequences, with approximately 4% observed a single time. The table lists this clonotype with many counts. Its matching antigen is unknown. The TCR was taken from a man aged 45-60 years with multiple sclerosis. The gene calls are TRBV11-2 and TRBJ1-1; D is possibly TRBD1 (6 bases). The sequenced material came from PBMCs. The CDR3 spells CASSPYRTGPNTEAFF. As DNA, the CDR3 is TGTGCCAGCAGCCCGTACCGTACAGGGCCGAACACTGAAGCTTTCTTT.